These 4 T cell receptor beta chains were sequenced from one sample in a study of blood T cell repertoires in COVID-19. Repertoires were generated with immunoSEQ multiplex PCR, while TCRdb's copy carries only in-frame clones and drops some. The data hold about 240,000 clones, with 70% to 90% observed a single time. The sample taken for sequencing was peripheral blood. The origin of the receptors is a man aged 55 to 70 with acute or convalescent COVID-19.

The chain has TRBV10-3 and TRBJ2-7; 8 positions agree with TRBD1. The germline V gene encodes CDR1 ENHRY and CDR2 SYGVKD. With V trimmed by 10 bases and J by 3 bases, 8 bases remained unmatched. The CDR3 spans 13 residues. The CDR3 is CATSGQANYEQYF. In nucleotides, the CDR3 is TGTGCCACCTCGGGACAGGCTAACTACGAGCAGTACTTC.

The chain employs TRBV5-1 and TRBJ2-1, with 10 bases that match TRBD1. The junction had 8 bases not matched to a gene; V was cut back by 4 bases and J by 10 bases. Germline CDR1 is SGHRS and CDR2 is YFSETQ. The CDR3 loop spans 14 amino acids. The CDR3 protein is CASSGRQGASEQFF. The CDR3 DNA sequence: TGCGCCAGCAGCGGCCGACAGGGGGCATCGGAGCAGTTCTTC.

The chain carries TRBV7-2 and TRBJ1-5; D call uncertain. The CDR3 spans 16 residues. Trimming shortened V by 1 base and J by 1 base, and 11 bases separated the two germline ends. Germline loops: CDR1 SGHTA, CDR2 FQGNSA. The CDR3 loop is CASSLVAVGSNQPQHF. The CDR3 DNA reads as TGTGCCAGCAGCTTAGTGGCGGTTGGGAGCAATCAGCCCCAGCATTTT.

V usage is TRBV10-3 and J usage is TRBJ1-3; perhaps TRBD1 as D (5 bases). Germline CDR1 and CDR2: ENHRY and SYGVKD. Trimming shortened V by 3 bases and J by 0 bases, and 9 bases separated the two germline ends. This CDR3 contains 15 residues. The CDR3 region has the DNA TGTGCCATCAGTGATACGACAGACTCTGGAAACACCATATATTTT. Translated: CAISDTTDSGNTIYF.